This TCR beta chain was observed in a study of T cells in Graves' hyperthyroidism and ophthalmopathy. RNA transcripts provided the source from which TCR beta CDR3 regions were amplified. An initial round of RT-PCR targeting the TCR CDR3 relied on the HTBI primer set. TCRdb reprocessed the multiplex PCR reads via MiXCR and lists one record per CDR3 protein. The table lists approximately 560,000 distinct CDR3 sequences, approximately 14% of them singletons. This clonotype showed up just a few times. No ophthalmopathy progression within 18 months constituted stable Graves' hyperthyroidism. This CDR3 contains 15 residues. Trimming stripped 6 bases from V and 1 base from J, with 13 bases between.

The chain carries TRBV12-3 or TRBV12-4 and TRBJ2-1; D may be TRBD1 (5 bases). The specimen was blood. This TCR was sampled from a woman in her twenties or thirties with Graves' hyperthyroidism. CDR3 loop: CASRTVPMSYNEQFF. In nucleotides, the CDR3 is TGTGCCAGCAGGACAGTCCCGATGTCCTACAATGAGCAGTTCTTC.